This passage covers 8 T cell receptor beta chains from one sample sequenced in a study of CD8 T cells in Susac syndrome. The RNA, roughly 0.45 to 1 ug, was put through reverse transcription using random hexamers. TCRdb fed the immunoSEQ multiplex PCR reads into MiXCR, producing one record per CDR3 protein. This table has tens of thousands of distinct CDR3 sequences, approximately 93% appearing once. Input material: CD4+ T cells from PBMCs. The source is a human donor with Susac syndrome.

The chain is built from TRBV7-2 and TRBJ2-1; 13 bases are shared with TRBD2. V gave up 5 bases and J gave up 9 bases; unmatched junction bases: 7. This CDR3 has 15 residues. Germline V lookup: CDR1 SGHTA, CDR2 FQGNSA. The CDR3 is CASSPTGTSGVEQFF. As DNA, the CDR3 is TGTGCCAGCAGCCCTACCGGGACTAGCGGGGTTGAGCAGTTCTTC.

The gene calls are TRBV18 and TRBJ2-7; D might be TRBD1 (6 bases). Looked up from germline, CDR1 is KGHSH and CDR2 is LQKENI. This CDR3 region has 15 residues. V was trimmed by 3 bases and J by 3 bases, leaving 15 bases between them. The CDR3 nucleotides are TGTGCCAGCTCACCCGACAGGCCGCTTGGCTACGAGCAGTACTTC. It yields the protein CASSPDRPLGYEQYF.

This chain joins TRBV28 and TRBJ2-3, with 9 bases fitting TRBD2. The V segment lost 5 bases and the J segment 0 bases; nucleotides outside the gene matches: 9. Looked up from germline, CDR1 is MDHEN and CDR2 is SYDVKM. The CDR3 contains 17 residues. As DNA, the CDR3 is TGTGCCAGCAGTGCTTATCTAGCGGGGCTTAGCACAGATACGCAGTATTTT. As protein: CASSAYLAGLSTDTQYF. Supplemented by reference TRBV28 and TRBJ2-3, the full variable domain reads DVKVTQSSRYLVKRTGEKVFLECVQDMDHENMFWYRQDPGLGLRLIYFSYDVKMKEKGDIPEGYSVSREKKERFSLILESASTNQTSMYLCASSAYLAGLSTDTQYFGPGTRLTVL.

CDR3 nucleotide sequence: TGTGCCAGCAGCCGAGCAGGGGGCGCCAAAAACATTCAGTACTTC. Protein: CASSRAGGAKNIQYF. The chain links TRBV21-1 to TRBJ2-4; the DNA was not used to check the table's D call, TRBD1. TRBV21-1 is flagged as a pseudogene. The CDR3 consists of 15 residues.

The chain links TRBV20-1 to TRBJ2-3; D possibly corresponds to TRBD1 (5 bases). Germline V lookup: CDR1 DFQATT, CDR2 SNEGSKA (reference sequence). V lost 6 bases, J lost 0 bases, and 10 bases lay in between. The CDR3 contains 13 residues. CDR3 protein: CSAIPGSTDTQYF. The CDR3 nucleotides are TGCAGTGCGATACCAGGGAGCACAGATACGCAGTATTTT.

The V and J genes are TRBV9 and TRBJ1-5, with D uncertain. In germline, CDR1 is SGDLS, CDR2 YYNGEE. This CDR3 is built from 12 residues. Deletions cut 2 bases from V and 5 bases from J, with 5 bases between. This chain's CDR3 is CASSVGDQPQHF. The CDR3 coding sequence is TGTGCCAGCAGCGTTGGCGATCAGCCCCAGCATTTT.

The J gene is TRBJ2-1, the V gene TRBV18; TRBD2 matches 14 bases. The V segment lost 3 bases and the J segment 9 bases; nucleotides outside the gene matches: 7. From germline, CDR1 is KGHSH and CDR2 LQKENI. The CDR3 has 16 amino acids. The CDR3 DNA sequence: TGTGCCAGCTCACCTGCGGGACTAGCGGGGGAGAGTGAGCAGTTCTTC. It codes for CASSPAGLAGESEQFF.

The V and J genes are TRBV7-6 and TRBJ2-5; D not resolved. The V and J ends lost 0 bases and 2 bases respectively, with 10 bases between them. The CDR3 spans 15 residues. The germline V gene encodes CDR1 SGHVS and CDR2 FNYEAQ. CDR3 sequence: CASSLAIQVQETQYF. The CDR3 DNA is TGTGCCAGCAGCTTAGCGATACAAGTGCAAGAGACCCAGTACTTC.